These 18 T cell receptor beta chains originate from one sample sequenced in a study of blood T cell repertoires in COVID-19 (dated by TCRdb to about 2020). Library generation was performed with the immunoSEQ multiplex PCR assay. The table was pulled from immuneACCESS by TCRdb, which kept in-frame rearrangements only. Such tables lose some clones; where checked, under half of the loss comes from unresolved V genes, and the rest has no known cause. The sample includes 280,000 or so clones, with 89% observed a single time. Jointly, the top ten make up around 13% of the sample. What was sequenced was peripheral blood. The receptors were gathered from a woman aged 55-70 years with acute or convalescent COVID-19.

This chain connects TRBV6-2 or TRBV6-3 to TRBJ2-3; 7 bases are a match to TRBD2. Germline V gives CDR1 MNHEY, CDR2 SVGEGT. This CDR3 is 15 amino acids long. Trimming took 5 bases from V and 3 from J; bases not matched to a gene: 8. CDR3 nucleotide sequence: TGTGCCAGCAGTACAGGACTAGGTGGGACAGATACGCAGTATTTT. Its protein product is CASSTGLGGTDTQYF.

CDR3 amino acids: CASSYGPEQYF. CDR3 DNA sequence: TGTGCCAGCAGTTACGGGCCCGAGCAGTACTTC. The J gene is TRBJ2-7, the V gene TRBV6-2 or TRBV6-3; D remains unclear. Germline V gives CDR1 MNHEY, CDR2 SVGEGT. With 2 bases removed from V and 6 bases from J, the gap between germline ends came to 5 bases. This CDR3 contains 11 residues.

This chain uses TRBV7-3 with TRBJ2-5; 9 bases line up with TRBD2. The CDR3 extends over 16 amino acids. From germline, CDR1 is SGHTA and CDR2 FQGTGA. J gave up 1 base and V 0 bases, and 3 bases lay outside the gene matches. As DNA, the CDR3 is TGTGCCAGCAGCTTAACGACTAGCGGACCCCAAGAGACCCAGTACTTC. Translating it yields CASSLTTSGPQETQYF.

This chain joins TRBV5-1 and TRBJ1-4; 10 bases map to TRBD1. V trimming: 0 bases; J trimming: 6 bases; junction bases outside the gene matches: 2. Germline CDR1 and CDR2: SGHRS and YFSETQ. The CDR3 runs 15 residues. In DNA, the CDR3 is TGCGCCAGCAGCTTGGGAGGGACAGGGGATGAAAAACTGTTTTTT. This codes for CASSLGGTGDEKLFF.

The V call is TRBV19, the J call TRBJ2-3; 7 nucleotides line up with TRBD1. Germline-derived CDR1 and CDR2 are LNHDA and SQIVND (reference sequence). This CDR3 has 14 amino acids. The trim removed 6 bases at V and 2 bases at J, leaving 5 bases unmatched. CDR3 coding DNA: TGTGCCAGTAGGGACGGACAGGCCACAGATACGCAGTATTTT. Translated, it gives CASRDGQATDTQYF.

This chain links TRBV9 with TRBJ2-2, with 10 positions matching TRBD1. This CDR3 has 15 amino acids. The V gene's germline CDR1 is SGDLS and CDR2 YYNGEE. J lost 6 bases, V lost 6 bases, and 8 bases had no gene match. CDR3 in amino acids: CASNGLGQGPGELFF. CDR3 nucleotide sequence: TGTGCCAGCAACGGTTTGGGACAGGGGCCCGGGGAGCTGTTTTTT.

The chain is built from TRBV3-1 (or the pseudogene TRBV3-2) and TRBJ2-1; TRBD1 aligns across 9 bases. The CDR3 runs to 15 residues. With V trimmed by 4 bases and J by 4 bases, 5 bases remained unmatched. Germline V gene data show CDR1 as LGHDT and CDR2 as YNNKEL (reference sequence). CDR3 in amino acids: CASSPGDREYNEQFF. DNA of the CDR3: TGTGCCAGCAGCCCCGGGGACAGGGAGTACAATGAGCAGTTCTTC.

V gene TRBV5-4 combines with J gene TRBJ1-4; D is possibly TRBD1 (6 bases). The CDR3 is 14 residues long. V lost 3 bases and J lost 6, with 12 bases in between. The germline CDR1 and CDR2 sequences are SGHNT and YYREEE (reference sequence). The CDR3 spells CASSWDTDYEKLFF. The DNA for the CDR3 is TGTGCCAGCAGCTGGGACACGGATTATGAAAAACTGTTTTTT.

The V gene is TRBV18, the J gene TRBJ2-5, with 10 positions matching TRBD1. The ends lost 4 bases at V and 5 bases at J; junction bases unmatched: 7. Germline loops: CDR1 KGHSH, CDR2 LQKENI. The CDR3 is 15 amino acids. The CDR3, as DNA: TGTGCCAGCTCACGACAGGGGGCGCCAGTGGAGACCCAGTACTTC. It translates to CASSRQGAPVETQYF.

V usage is TRBV7-9 and J usage is TRBJ1-4, with D possibly being TRBD1 (6 bases). V lost 5 bases, J lost 7 bases, and 20 bases lay in between. CDR1 SEHNR and CDR2 FQNEAQ come from the germline V gene (reference sequence). CDR3 length equals 16 residues. The CDR3 nucleotides read TGTGCCAGCAGCGCACACCCCACAGGGATAGGTGAAAAACTGTTTTTT. It translates to CASSAHPTGIGEKLFF.

This chain uses TRBV27 with TRBJ1-2, with D maybe TRBD1 (6 bases). In germline, CDR1 is MNHEY, CDR2 SMNVEV (reference sequence). The CDR3 has 15 residues. V lost 5 bases to trimming and J lost 2 bases, with 15 bases between them. In DNA, the CDR3 is TGTGCCAGCAGTCCGACCGGGACACTGAACTATGGCTACACCTTC. This sequence encodes CASSPTGTLNYGYTF.

The rearrangement joins TRBV7-2 to TRBJ1-6, with TRBD1 matching over 8 bases. Unmatched junction bases numbered 4, after V lost 6 bases and J lost 0 bases. The CDR3 extends over 16 amino acids. CDR1 is SGHTA and CDR2 is FQGNSA in the germline V gene. The chain's CDR3 is CASSTDRGSYNSPLHF. In DNA, the CDR3 is TGTGCCAGCAGTACCGACAGGGGCTCCTATAATTCACCCCTCCACTTT.

This chain links TRBV20-1 with TRBJ2-5; D is possibly TRBD1 (5 bases). Germline-derived CDR1 and CDR2 are DFQATT and SNEGSKA (reference sequence). The CDR3 runs to 11 residues. Here the CDR3 reads CQGKFEETQYF. Here the CDR3 DNA reads TGCCAGGGCAAGTTTGAGGAGACCCAGTACTTC.

This clone was seen more than once but under ten times. The chain couples TRBV28 to TRBJ2-5; tentatively, D is TRBD1 (7 bases). The CDR3 runs 14 residues. CDR1 and CDR2 from the germline V gene are MDHEN and SYDVKM. Trimming took 7 bases from V and 4 from J, leaving 16 bases between them. The CDR3 sequence is CASTQGGATETQYF. The CDR3 DNA sequence: TGTGCCAGCACCCAGGGGGGTGCTACAGAGACCCAGTACTTC.

The chain uses TRBV19 and TRBJ2-7; TRBD1 aligns across 8 bases. This CDR3 is 15 amino acids long. Germline CDR1 reads LNHDA; CDR2 reads SQIVND (reference sequence). V was clipped by 9 bases and J by 0 bases; unmatched bases: 10. CDR3 coding DNA: TGTGCCAGCAAACTGACAGGGGCAAACTCCTACGAGCAGTACTTC. It encodes CASKLTGANSYEQYF.

The J gene is TRBJ2-7, the V gene TRBV6-1; D may be TRBD2 (6 bases). V lost 2 bases and J 3 bases, leaving 20 bases between the germline ends. This CDR3 has 17 amino acids. Looked up from germline, CDR1 is MNHNS and CDR2 is SASEGT. The CDR3 sequence is CASSEPRGAGFYYEQYF. The CDR3 DNA reads as TGTGCCAGCAGTGAACCCCGCGGGGCGGGGTTCTACTACGAGCAGTACTTC.

The rearrangement uses TRBV6-5 and TRBJ1-4, with TRBD1 matching 11 bases. Trimming at V came to 7 bases and at J to 10 bases, leaving 5 bases not matched to a gene. CDR3 size: 13 residues. The germline V gene encodes CDR1 MNHEY and CDR2 SVGAGI. The CDR3 loop is CASTRDRGGKLFF. In DNA, the CDR3 is TGTGCCAGCACCCGGGACAGGGGGGGAAAACTGTTTTTT.

The CDR3 DNA reads as TGTGCCAGCAGCGCCAGCGGGGGGTCTCAATCACCCCTCCACTTT. As protein: CASSASGGSQSPLHF. The chain couples TRBV9 to TRBJ1-6, with D possibly TRBD1 on 5 matching bases. From germline, CDR1 is SGDLS and CDR2 YYNGEE. This CDR3 is 15 amino acids long. V was trimmed by 3 bases and J by 10 bases, leaving 17 bases between them. Drawing the rest from reference TRBV9 and TRBJ1-6, the complete variable domain is DSGVTQTPKHLITATGQRVTLRCSPRSGDLSVYWYQQSLDQGLQFLIQYYNGEERAKGNILERFSAQQFPDLHSELNLSSLELGDSALYFCASSASGGSQSPLHFGNGTRLTVT.